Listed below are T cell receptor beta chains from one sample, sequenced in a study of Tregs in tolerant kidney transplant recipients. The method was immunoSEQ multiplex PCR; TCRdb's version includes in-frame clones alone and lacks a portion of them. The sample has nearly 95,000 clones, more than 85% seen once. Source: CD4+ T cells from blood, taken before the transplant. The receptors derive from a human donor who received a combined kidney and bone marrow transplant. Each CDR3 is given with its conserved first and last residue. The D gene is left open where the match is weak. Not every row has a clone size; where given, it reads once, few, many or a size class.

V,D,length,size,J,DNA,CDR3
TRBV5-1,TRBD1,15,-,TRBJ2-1,TGCGCCAGCAGCTTACGACAGGGGGCGTACAATGAGCAGTTCTTC,CASSLRQGAYNEQFF
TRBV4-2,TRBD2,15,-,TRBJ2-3,TGTGCCAGCAGCCAAATAGCGGGGCCCACAGATACGCAGTATTTT,CASSQIAGPTDTQYF
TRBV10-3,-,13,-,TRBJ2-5,TGTGCCATCAAAAACAGGGCAGAAGAGACCCAGTACTTC,CAIKNRAEETQYF
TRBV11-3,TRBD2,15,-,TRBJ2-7,TGTGCCAGCAGCTTATCACTAGCGTTGCGGCACGAGCAGTACTTC,CASSLSLALRHEQYF
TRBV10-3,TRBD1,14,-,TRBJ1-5,TGTGCCATCAGTGAGGACAGGGGAGGACAGCCCCAGCATTTT,CAISEDRGGQPQHF
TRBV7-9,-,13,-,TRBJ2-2,TGTGCCAGCAGGCCAACTAGTACCGGGGAGCTGTTTTTT,CASRPTSTGELFF
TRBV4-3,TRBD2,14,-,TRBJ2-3,TGCGCCAGCAGCTTTGGCGGGGGAGAGGATACGCAGTATTTT,CASSFGGGEDTQYF
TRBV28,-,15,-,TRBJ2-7,TGTGCCAGCAGTTTCCATCAGTACCGCTCCTACGAGCAGTACTTC,CASSFHQYRSYEQYF
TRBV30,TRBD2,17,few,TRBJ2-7,TGTGCCTGGAGTGTACTACCCGCGGGAGGACTCGTTTACGAGCAGTACTTC,CAWSVLPAGGLVYEQYF
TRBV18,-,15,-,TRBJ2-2,TGTGCCAGCTCCCCCCAGTTGTCCCGCACCGGGGAGCTGTTTTTT,CASSPQLSRTGELFF
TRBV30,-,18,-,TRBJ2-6,TGTGCCTGGAGGGGGGTCCCGGGACTTCCCTCGGGGGCCAACGTCCTGACTTTC,CAWRGVPGLPSGANVLTF
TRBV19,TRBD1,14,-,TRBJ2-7,TGTGCCAGCGCTCCGGGACAGGGGGTGTCCGAGCAGTACTTC,CASAPGQGVSEQYF
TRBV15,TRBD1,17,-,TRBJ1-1,TGTGCCACCAGCAGAGACCTCCCCGGGACAGCTAACACTGAAGCTTTCTTT,CATSRDLPGTANTEAFF
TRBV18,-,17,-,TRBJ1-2,TGTGCCAGCTCACAAACAAATGGCCCCATCCCCAACTATGGCTACACCTTC,CASSQTNGPIPNYGYTF
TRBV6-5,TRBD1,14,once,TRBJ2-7,TGTGCCAGCAGTCAGACAGGGGTCACCTACGAGCAGTACTTC,CASSQTGVTYEQYF
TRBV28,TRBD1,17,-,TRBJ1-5,TGTGCCATCGAAGAATCAGGGGGGCTGACCTCCAATCAGCCCCAGCATTTT,CAIEESGGLTSNQPQHF
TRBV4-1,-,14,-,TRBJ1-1,TGCGCCAGCAGCCATTTAGGAGGGTACACTGAAGCTTTCTTT,CASSHLGGYTEAFF
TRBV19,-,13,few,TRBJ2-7,TGTGCCAGTAAGACGACAGGCTCCTACGAGCAGTACTTC,CASKTTGSYEQYF
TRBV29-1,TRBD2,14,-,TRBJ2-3,TGCAGCGTTGAGGGGGGGAGGGGCACAGATACGCAGTATTTT,CSVEGGRGTDTQYF
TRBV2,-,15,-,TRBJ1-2,TGTGCCAGCAGTAGGCGGACAGCTTCTCCTTATGGCTACACCTTC,CASSRRTASPYGYTF
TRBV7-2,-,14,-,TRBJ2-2,TGTGCCACAAAAAGGTCAGGGATCACCGGGGAGCTGTTTTTT,CATKRSGITGELFF
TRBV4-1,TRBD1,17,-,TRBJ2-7,TGCGCCAGCAGCCAAGGAAGGGTAACCGGGACAGGGAACGAGCAGTACTTC,CASSQGRVTGTGNEQYF
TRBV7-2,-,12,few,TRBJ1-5,TGTGCCAGCAGCTTAAGCTCTCAGCCCCAGCATTTT,CASSLSSQPQHF
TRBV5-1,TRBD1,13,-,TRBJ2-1,TGCGCCAGCAGCAACGGACAGGGCAATGAGCAGTTCTTC,CASSNGQGNEQFF
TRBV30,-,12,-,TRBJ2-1,TGTGCCTGGAGCGCAGGGGCCAATGAGCAGTTCTTC,CAWSAGANEQFF
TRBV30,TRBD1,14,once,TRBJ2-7,TGTGCCTGTTTTCCCGGGACAGGGATGGGCGAGCAGTACTTC,CACFPGTGMGEQYF
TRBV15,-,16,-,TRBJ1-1,TGTGCCACCAGCAGAGAAGGACAGCCCTCAATGTCTGAAGCTTTCTTT,CATSREGQPSMSEAFF
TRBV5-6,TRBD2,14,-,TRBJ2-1,TGTGCCAGCAGCTTGGCCCTAGCGGTAAGCGAGCAGTTCTTC,CASSLALAVSEQFF
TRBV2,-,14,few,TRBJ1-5,TGTGCCAGCAGTCTTATGGGGGCCAATCAGCCCCAGCATTTT,CASSLMGANQPQHF
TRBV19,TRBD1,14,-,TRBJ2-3,TGTGCCAGTAGTATTAGGCAGGGGGCAGATACGCAGTATTTT,CASSIRQGADTQYF
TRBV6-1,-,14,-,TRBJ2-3,TGTGCCAGCAGTATACAGGGTGGTGGAGATACGCAGTATTTT,CASSIQGGGDTQYF
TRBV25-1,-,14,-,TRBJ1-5,TGTGCCAGCAGATCAGGTCGAGAGAATCAGCCCCAGCATTTT,CASRSGRENQPQHF
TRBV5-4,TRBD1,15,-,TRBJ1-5,TGTGCCAGCAGCCAAAGACCAGGGGGCGACCAGCCCCAGCATTTT,CASSQRPGGDQPQHF
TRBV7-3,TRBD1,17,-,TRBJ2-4,TGTGCCAGCAGCCCAGGACAGGGGGCGCAAAGAACGGACATTCAGTACTTC,CASSPGQGAQRTDIQYF
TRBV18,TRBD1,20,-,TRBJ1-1,TGTGCCAGCTCACCTTCCGGGACAGGGATAACAACGACGCTGAACACTGAAGCTTTCTTT,CASSPSGTGITTTLNTEAFF
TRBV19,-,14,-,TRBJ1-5,TGTGCCAGTAGTATAAACGGTCCCAATCAGCCCCAGCATTTT,CASSINGPNQPQHF
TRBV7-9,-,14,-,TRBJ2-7,TGTGCCAGCAGCCACTCGCCCACAGGGACCGAGCAGTACTTC,CASSHSPTGTEQYF
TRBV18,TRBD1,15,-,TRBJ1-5,TGTGCCAGCTCACCACAGGGGGCGCAGGGTCAGCCCCAGCATTTT,CASSPQGAQGQPQHF
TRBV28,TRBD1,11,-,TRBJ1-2,TGTGCCAGTTCAGGGGGCCTCGGCTACACCTTC,CASSGGLGYTF
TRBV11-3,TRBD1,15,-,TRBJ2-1,TGTGCCAGCAGCTTCGGACAGGGCTCCTACAATGAGCAGTTCTTC,CASSFGQGSYNEQFF